The next 8 T cell receptor beta chains were all read from a single sample in a study of regulatory T cells in long-lasting Graves disease (dated by TCRdb to the early 2020s). The library was produced with multiplex PCR. The run used an Illumina HiSeq 4000. TCR beta libraries were built with iRepertoire HTBI primers and Arm-PCR amplification of CDR3 regions. Using fastp at Q25 and MiXCR, TCRdb reprocessed the public reads and kept productive beta chains. Each entry merges the rows of one CDR3 protein and shows their most common DNA and genes. This sample comprises roughly 510,000 distinct CDR3 sequences, 15% to 20% of them detected only once. The ten largest clones capture around 11% of the sample. The meaning of the sample's time point label: newly diagnosed GD, antithyroid drugs for less than 3 months. For both TCR sequencing and RNA sequencing, RNA was extracted from PBMCs in TRIzol. The same data also contributed to another study, on T cells in Graves' hyperthyroidism and ophthalmopathy.

This sample comprised peripheral blood mononuclear cells (PBMCs), obtained at new diagnosis, from a patient treated with antithyroid drugs. These TCRs come from a man aged 18 to 29 with Graves disease. Donor details come from another sample of the same person, matched by shared clones.

This clonotype occurred many times. The rearrangement links TRBV6-1 to TRBJ1-5, with D maybe TRBD1 (5 bases). The V gene's germline CDR1 is MNHNS and CDR2 SASEGT. Trimming shortened V by 6 bases and J by 4 bases, and 10 bases separated the two germline ends. CDR3 length: 13 residues. CDR3 sequence (DNA): TGTGCCAGCAGCGGGGACCCGAATCAGCCCCAGCATTTT. Translated, it gives CASSGDPNQPQHF.

This clonotype was picked up a small number of times. The chain links TRBV27 to TRBJ2-2; 8 nucleotides align to TRBD1. V shed 2 bases, J shed 11 bases, and the junction held 4 bases outside the gene matches. The germline gives CDR1 MNHEY, CDR2 SMNVEV (reference sequence). This CDR3 contains 13 residues. The DNA of the CDR3 is TGTGCCAGCAGTTTAGACAGGGGCACTGAGCTGTTTTTT. Translated: CASSLDRGTELFF.

This clonotype was detected only a few times. This chain connects TRBV19 to TRBJ2-5, with 7 bases that match TRBD1. V dropped 5 bases and J dropped 1; count of bases not matched to a gene: 4. CDR3 length equals 14 residues. Looked up from germline, CDR1 is LNHDA and CDR2 is SQIVND (reference sequence). CDR3 loop: CASSSQGTQETQYF. The CDR3 DNA reads as TGTGCCAGTAGTTCACAGGGGACCCAAGAGACCCAGTACTTC.

This clonotype showed up many times. The chain links TRBV6-1 to TRBJ2-5, with D perhaps matching TRBD1 (5 bases). Per germline, CDR1 MNHNS and CDR2 SASEGT. Trimming shortened V by 5 bases and J by 0 bases, and 10 bases separated the two germline ends. The CDR3 sequence is 14 residues long. CDR3 in DNA: TGTGCCAGCAGTCTTGACAGCCACCAAGAGACCCAGTACTTC. This encodes CASSLDSHQETQYF.

The rearrangement links TRBV13 to TRBJ2-7; 12 nucleotides agree with TRBD2. Per the germline V gene, CDR1 is PRHDT and CDR2 is FYEKMQ (reference sequence). V lost 4 bases to trimming and J lost 2 bases; unmatched junction nucleotides: 9. CDR3 size: 17 residues. The CDR3 nucleotides are TGTGCCAGCAGCTACGGGGCTAGCGGGAGGGACCCCTACGAGCAGTACTTC. This gives the protein CASSYGASGRDPYEQYF.

This clonotype has a count of ten or more. The rearrangement links TRBV20-1 to TRBJ1-1; no definite D call. CDR3 length equals 13 residues. The V gene lost 4 bases and the J gene lost 1 base, with 10 bases spanning the gap. Germline lookup yields CDR1 DFQATT and CDR2 SNEGSKA (reference sequence). The CDR3 nucleotides read TGCAGTGCTACCGGACTGGAGAACACTGAAGCTTTCTTT. It translates to CSATGLENTEAFF.

This clonotype was picked up many times. This chain links TRBV6-1 with TRBJ2-1; TRBD2 matches 12 bases. This CDR3 has 15 amino acids. V gave up 7 bases and J gave up 8 bases; unmatched junction bases: 9. Germline V gene data show CDR1 as MNHNS and CDR2 as SASEGT. The CDR3 reads CASTLTSGSRDEQFF. The DNA of the CDR3 is TGTGCCAGCACCCTGACTAGCGGGAGTAGGGATGAGCAGTTCTTC.

The genes are TRBV12-3 or TRBV12-4 and TRBJ2-2; 12 nucleotides match TRBD2. V shed 5 bases, J shed 4 bases, and the junction held 5 bases outside the gene matches. The CDR3 has 16 amino acids. The CDR3 spells CASSQTSGSGTGELFF. The CDR3, as DNA: TGTGCCAGCAGTCAGACTAGCGGGAGTGGCACCGGGGAGCTGTTTTTT.